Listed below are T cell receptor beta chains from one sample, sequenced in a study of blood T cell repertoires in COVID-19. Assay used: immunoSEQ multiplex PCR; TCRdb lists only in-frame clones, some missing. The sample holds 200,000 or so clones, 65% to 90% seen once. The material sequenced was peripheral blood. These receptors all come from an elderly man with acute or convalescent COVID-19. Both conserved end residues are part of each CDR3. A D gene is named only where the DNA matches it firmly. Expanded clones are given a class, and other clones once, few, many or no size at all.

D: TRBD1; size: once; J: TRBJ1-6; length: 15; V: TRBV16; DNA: TGTGCCAGCAGCCAGTCCGGGACAGGGAATTCACCCCTCCACTTT; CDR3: CASSQSGTGNSPLHF
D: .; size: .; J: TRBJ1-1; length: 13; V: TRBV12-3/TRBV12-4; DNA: TGTGCCAGCGGCGACAGTCTGAACACTGAAGCTTTCTTT; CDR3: CASGDSLNTEAFF
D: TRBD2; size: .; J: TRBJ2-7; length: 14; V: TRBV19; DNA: TGTGCCAGTAGTTCTAGCGGGAGAGTCTACGAGCAGTACTTC; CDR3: CASSSSGRVYEQYF
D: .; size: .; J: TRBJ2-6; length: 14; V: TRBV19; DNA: TGTGCCAGTAGTGAGGGGGCTGGGGCCAACGTCCTGACTTTC; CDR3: CASSEGAGANVLTF
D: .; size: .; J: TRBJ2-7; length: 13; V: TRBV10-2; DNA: TGCGCCAGCAGAGCGGAGGGGCCCTACGAGCAGTACTTC; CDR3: CASRAEGPYEQYF
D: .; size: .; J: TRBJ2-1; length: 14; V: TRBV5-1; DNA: TGCGCCAGCAGCCTAGTTGACGCCTACAATGAGCAGTTCTTC; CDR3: CASSLVDAYNEQFF
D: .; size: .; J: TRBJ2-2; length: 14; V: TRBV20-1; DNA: TGCAGTGCTAGTACCGGGAGCAAGACCGGGGAGCTGTTTTTT; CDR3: CSASTGSKTGELFF
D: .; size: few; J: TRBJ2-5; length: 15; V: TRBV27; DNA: TGTGCCAGCAGTCCCTGGCACCCTCCTTTAGAGACCCAGTACTTC; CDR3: CASSPWHPPLETQYF
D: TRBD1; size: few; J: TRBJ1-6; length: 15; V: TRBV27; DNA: TGTGCCAGCAGTTTCGTACAGGGGGGTAATTCACCCCTCCACTTT; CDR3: CASSFVQGGNSPLHF
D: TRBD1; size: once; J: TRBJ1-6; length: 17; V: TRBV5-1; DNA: TGCGCCAGCAGCTTGGGGGGACAGACCGCCCTGAATTCACCCCTCCACTTT; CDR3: CASSLGGQTALNSPLHF
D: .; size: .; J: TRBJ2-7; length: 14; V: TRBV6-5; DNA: TGTGCCAGCAGTTCAACGACTACCCCCTACGAGCAGTACTTC; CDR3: CASSSTTTPYEQYF
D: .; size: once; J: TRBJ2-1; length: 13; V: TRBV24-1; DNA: TGTGCCACCAGTGATTCCCCTAGGAATGAGCAGTTCTTC; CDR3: CATSDSPRNEQFF